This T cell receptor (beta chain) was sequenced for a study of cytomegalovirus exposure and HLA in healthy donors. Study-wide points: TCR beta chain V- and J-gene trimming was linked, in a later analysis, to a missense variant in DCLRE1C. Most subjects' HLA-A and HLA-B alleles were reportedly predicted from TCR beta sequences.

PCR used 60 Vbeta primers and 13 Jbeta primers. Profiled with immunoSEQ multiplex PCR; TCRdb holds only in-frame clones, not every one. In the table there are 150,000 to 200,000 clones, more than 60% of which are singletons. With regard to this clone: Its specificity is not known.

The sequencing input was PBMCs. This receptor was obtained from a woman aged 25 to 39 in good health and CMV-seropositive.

CDR3: CASSEPGRGIIGYTF. The CDR3, as DNA: TGCGCCAGCAGTGAGCCGGGCAGGGGGATAATTGGCTACACCTTC. The chain carries TRBV10-1 and TRBJ1-2; 7 bases are a match to TRBD1. The CDR3 runs to 15 residues. The V gene end was trimmed by 2 bases and the J gene end by 7 bases; junction bases not matched to a gene: 10. Germline CDR1 reads WNHNN; CDR2 reads SYGVQD (reference sequence).